This T cell receptor beta chain was profiled in a study of OX40 agonist ivuxolimab in advanced cancers. Regarding the study in general: Ivuxolimab was a fully human IgG2 agonistic monoclonal antibody targeting the costimulatory receptor OX40 (CD134). Intravenous ivuxolimab was administered to patients every 2 weeks at six dose levels: 0.01, 0.1, 0.3, 1.5, 3 and 10 mg/kg. Of the 50 to 55 dose-escalation patients, hepatocellular carcinoma was present in approximately 20, melanoma in approximately 15, renal cell carcinoma in 9 and head and neck cancer in 9. The dose-escalation cohort was 82.7% male with a mean age of approximately 60 years, ranging from roughly 23 to 85. Prior anti-PD-1, anti-PD-L1 or anti-CTLA-4 therapy was permitted, and approximately 40% of dose-escalation patients had received checkpoint inhibitors. Three dose-escalation patients achieved partial responses, one with hepatocellular carcinoma and two with cutaneous melanoma. The point of sequencing TCRbeta in the periphery was to test whether ivuxolimab changed TCR sequence diversity and drove clonal T-cell expansion. The monotherapy dose-escalation portion (N ≈ 50 patients) of the phase I ivuxolimab trial is reported in the paper. Broader findings and caveats from the paper: Low levels of normalized T-cell clonal expansion were also seen in some patients who did not respond. After ivuxolimab, more expanded clones were found on average in CD8+ T cells than in CD4+ T cells. At doses of 0.1 to 3.0 mg/kg, clonal expansion of both CD4+ and CD8+ T cells in blood was seen between baseline and week 6. In the 0.1-3.0 mg/kg groups, partial responders were among the patients with the lowest normalized peripheral clonal expansion, particularly in CD8+ T cells. The antigen specificity of the peripheral T cells that underwent clonal expansion was not determined.

Patients with autoimmune disease history or receiving systemic immunosuppression were excluded from the trial. Peripheral blood for TCR sequencing was collected from all dose cohorts at baseline, on cycle 4 day 1, and on cycle 7 day 1. Samples were obtained from an open-label, multicenter, first-in-human phase I dose-escalation trial of ivuxolimab. The trial enrolled adults with locally advanced or metastatic head and neck squamous cell, hepatocellular, melanoma or renal cell carcinoma. Before TCR sequencing, CD4+ T cells and CD8+ T cells were sorted from peripheral blood as separate populations. A word on this clone: No cognate antigen has been identified for it. Base-call qualities are not available, and no considerably larger clone is one nucleotide away.

Genomic DNA was isolated from the sorted cells so that the TCRbeta CDR3 region could be sequenced. The immunoSEQ Assay was used for sequencing of TCRbeta CDR3 regions. The table comes from immuneACCESS by way of TCRdb, which keeps in-frame sequences with V and J called. Part of the clones is missing from these tables; in studies checked, under half for an unresolved V gene and the rest for unknown reasons. The sample table shows some 95,000 clones, and 70% to 85% are seen once. The ten largest clones add up to roughly 3.8% of the sample. From the germline V gene, CDR1 is MGHDK and CDR2 is SYGVNS. Here V drops 4 bases and J drops 1 base, and the junction holds 5 bases not matched to any gene. From its cysteine to its phenylalanine, the CDR3 spans 16 amino acids. The retained sequence is limited to the CDR3, 48 bases, with the frame set at the first base.

Sequencing used CD4+ or CD8+ T cells sorted from blood, obtained in a trial of the OX40 agonist ivuxolimab. This sequence was found in an adult with an advanced solid tumor such as melanoma, head and neck, liver or kidney cancer. The sequence is built from TRBV25-1 and TRBJ2-7; 12 bases in the junction line up with TRBD2. The bases are TGTGCCAGCAGTGTTCGGACTAGCGGGGAATCCTACGAGCAGTACTTC. This translates into CASSVRTSGESYEQYF.